This entry lists 16 T cell receptor beta chains sequenced from one sample in a study of cytomegalovirus exposure and HLA in healthy donors (dated by TCRdb to 2016 to 2017). The protocol used for the library was the immunoSEQ multiplex PCR assay. For the multiplex PCR, a mixture combining 60 forward primers for TCR Vbeta segments and 13 reverse primers for TCR Jbeta segments was used. TCRdb retrieved this table from immuneACCESS and kept in-frame rearrangements only. Not all clones are present; in checked studies, unresolved V genes account for under half, and no reason is known for the remainder. Counted in this sample were 100,000 or so clones; 60% to 85% of them appeared once. Together, the top ten hold around 4.5% of the sample. Sequencing was done on a sample of PBMCs. The receptors derive from a woman in her 40s in good health and CMV-seronegative.

This sequence joins TRBV9 and TRBJ2-2; TRBD2 matches 10 bases. The germline V gene has CDR1 SGDLS and CDR2 YYNGEE. The CDR3 has 16 amino acids. The ends lost 3 bases at V and 1 base at J; junction bases unmatched: 3. The CDR3 DNA reads TGTGCCAGCAGCGCTAGACTAGCGGGGAACACCGGGGAGCTGTTTTTT. It encodes CASSARLAGNTGELFF. Full variable domain (remainder filled in from reference TRBV9 and TRBJ2-2): DSGVTQTPKHLITATGQRVTLRCSPRSGDLSVYWYQQSLDQGLQFLIQYYNGEERAKGNILERFSAQQFPDLHSELNLSSLELGDSALYFCASSARLAGNTGELFFGEGSRLTVL.

The chain links TRBV5-4 to TRBJ1-2; 7 bases map to TRBD1. Germline CDR1 reads SGHNT; CDR2 reads YYREEE (reference sequence). The CDR3 runs 14 residues. The V segment lost 4 bases and the J segment 4 bases; nucleotides outside the gene matches: 7. CDR3 DNA: TGTGCCAGCAGCCCCAGCCAGGGGGTCTATGGCTACACCTTC. It is translated as CASSPSQGVYGYTF.

There are a few counts of this clone. V gene TRBV6-5 combines with J gene TRBJ2-5, with D hard to call. Trimming shortened V by 0 bases and J by 2 bases, and 13 bases separated the two germline ends. The CDR3 runs 16 residues. The germline V gene has CDR1 MNHEY and CDR2 SVGAGI. CDR3 region: CASSYSRSGLQETQYF. The CDR3 coding sequence is TGTGCCAGCAGTTACTCCCGTTCCGGGTTACAAGAGACCCAGTACTTC.

The chain couples TRBV11-2 to TRBJ1-5; TRBD1 might be the D (6 bases). The germline V and J ends were trimmed by 3 bases and 6 bases, with 18 bases remaining between them. This CDR3 has 16 residues. Germline CDR1 SGHAT, CDR2 FQNNGV. The CDR3, as DNA: TGTGCCAGCAGCTTTACCGGGACAAGGGGGAGTCAGCCCCAGCATTTT. Translation: CASSFTGTRGSQPQHF. Combining the CDR3 with reference TRBV11-2 and TRBJ1-5 gives the whole variable domain EAGVAQSPRYKIIEKRQSVAFWCNPISGHATLYWYQQILGQGPKLLIQFQNNGVVDDSQLPKDRFSAERLKGVDSTLKIQPAKLEDSAVYLCASSFTGTRGSQPQHFGDGTRLSIL.

V usage is TRBV4-1 and J usage is TRBJ1-1; 8 bases fit TRBD1. Trimming at V came to 6 bases and at J to 0 bases, leaving 9 bases not matched to a gene. CDR1 is MGHRA, CDR2 YSYEKL, per germline. The length of the CDR3 is 16 residues. The CDR3, as DNA: TGCGCCAGCAGTCGGACAGGGCAAACCATGAACACTGAAGCTTTCTTT. It yields the protein CASSRTGQTMNTEAFF.

This clone was counted only a few times. V usage is TRBV6-1 and J usage is TRBJ2-1; TRBD2 matches at 9 bases. V lost 10 bases and J lost 5; bases outside the gene matches: 12. The germline CDR1 and CDR2 sequences are MNHNS and SASEGT. The CDR3 extends over 15 amino acids. In DNA, the CDR3 is TGTGCCACCGCATCCGGGACTAGCCCCCACAATGAGCAGTTCTTC. Translation: CATASGTSPHNEQFF.

This chain connects TRBV7-2 to TRBJ2-7, with TRBD1 identical over 8 bases. V was clipped by 5 bases and J by 3 bases; unmatched bases: 3. The CDR3 loop spans 13 amino acids. The germline V gene has CDR1 SGHTA and CDR2 FQGNSA. The CDR3 sequence: CASSIGQGYEQYF. The CDR3 DNA is TGTGCCAGCAGCATAGGACAGGGCTACGAGCAGTACTTC.

There are a few counts of this clone. The chain recombines TRBV19 with TRBJ2-7; TRBD2 matches at 8 bases. This CDR3 contains 14 residues. The V gene's germline CDR1 is LNHDA and CDR2 SQIVND (reference sequence). V lost 3 bases to trimming and J lost 2 bases; unmatched junction nucleotides: 3. For the CDR3, the DNA is TGTGCCAGTAGTATCTCGGGGGGGCCCTACGAGCAGTACTTC. Protein: CASSISGGPYEQYF.

The chain uses TRBV18 and TRBJ1-1; D unresolved. The CDR3 is made up of 13 amino acids. CDR1 KGHSH and CDR2 LQKENI come from the germline V gene. V lost 3 bases and J 2 bases, leaving 7 bases between the germline ends. CDR3 sequence (DNA): TGTGCCAGCTCACCGGCCCTCAACACTGAAGCTTTCTTT. It encodes CASSPALNTEAFF.

The gene calls are TRBV7-9 and TRBJ1-2; 7 bases match TRBD1. Germline trimming cut 6 bases from V and 4 bases from J; bases unmatched to any gene: 2. The CDR3 covers 12 residues. The germline CDR1 and CDR2 sequences are SEHNR and FQNEAQ (reference sequence). CDR3 loop: CASRGQPYGYTF. The CDR3 coding sequence is TGTGCCAGCAGGGGACAGCCCTATGGCTACACCTTC. Complete variable domain (other parts from reference TRBV7-9 and TRBJ1-2): DTGVSQNPRHKITKRGQNVTFRCDPISEHNRLYWYRQTLGQGPEFLTYFQNEAQLEKSRLLSDRFSAERPKGSFSTLEIQRTEQGDSAMYLCASRGQPYGYTFGSGTRLTVV.

The CDR3: CASAGTSGVYEQYF. DNA of the CDR3: TGTGCCAGCGCCGGGACTAGCGGGGTCTACGAGCAGTACTTC. The gene calls are TRBV6-5 and TRBJ2-7, with 13 bases that match TRBD2. This CDR3 contains 14 residues. Germline trimming cut 8 bases from V and 3 bases from J; bases unmatched to any gene: 4. The germline V gene has CDR1 MNHEY and CDR2 SVGAGI.

DNA of the CDR3: TGTGCCAGCTCACCTTTGGACAGGCTCGGGGGCACTGAAGCTTTCTTT. It translates to CASSPLDRLGGTEAFF. The V call is TRBV18, the J call TRBJ1-1; TRBD1 agrees at 7 bases. J was trimmed by 4 bases and V by 3 bases; bases with no gene match: 11. CDR3 size: 16 residues. Germline CDR1 KGHSH, CDR2 LQKENI.

The chain has TRBV10-2 and TRBJ2-3; D is uncertain. V lost 4 bases and J 0 bases, leaving 8 bases between the germline ends. From germline, CDR1 is WSHSY and CDR2 SAAADI. The CDR3 sequence is 14 residues long. The chain's CDR3 is CASSGLGSTDTQYF. The CDR3 region has the DNA TGCGCCAGCAGTGGTCTGGGCAGCACAGATACGCAGTATTTT.

The CDR3 nucleotides read TGTGCCACCAGCAGGGACATTCAGGACGTCGCAACTAATGAAAAACTGTTTTTT. Its protein is CATSRDIQDVATNEKLFF. V and J are TRBV15 and TRBJ1-4; weak D call: TRBD1 (5 bases). This CDR3 is 18 amino acids long. CDR1 and CDR2 (germline): LNHNV, YYDKDF (reference sequence). The germline V and J ends were trimmed by 3 bases and 0 bases, with 17 bases remaining between them. Full variable domain (missing parts from reference TRBV15 and TRBJ1-4): DAMVIQNPRYQVTQFGKPVTLSCSQTLNHNVMYWYQQKSSQAPKLLFHYYDKDFNNEADTPDNFQSRRPNTSFCFLDIRSPGLGDTAMYLCATSRDIQDVATNEKLFFGSGTQLSVL.

This clone was seen only a few times. The chain links TRBV25-1 to TRBJ1-1, with TRBD1 as a possible D gene (6 bases). The CDR3 is made up of 16 amino acids. Germline loops: CDR1 MGHDK, CDR2 SYGVNS. V lost 3 bases and J 2 bases, leaving 16 bases between the germline ends. The chain's CDR3 is CASSDWGQFSNTEAFF. In DNA, the CDR3 is TGTGCCAGCAGTGATTGGGGACAATTTAGCAACACTGAAGCTTTCTTT.

The chain joins TRBV7-6 to TRBJ1-1; 11 nucleotides align to TRBD1. Germline assignment: CDR1 SGHVS and CDR2 FNYEAQ. The ends lost 6 bases at V and 6 bases at J; junction bases unmatched: 3. This CDR3 is built from 13 residues. CDR3: CASRGQGASEAFF. CDR3 nucleotide sequence: TGTGCCAGCAGAGGACAGGGGGCTTCTGAAGCTTTCTTT.